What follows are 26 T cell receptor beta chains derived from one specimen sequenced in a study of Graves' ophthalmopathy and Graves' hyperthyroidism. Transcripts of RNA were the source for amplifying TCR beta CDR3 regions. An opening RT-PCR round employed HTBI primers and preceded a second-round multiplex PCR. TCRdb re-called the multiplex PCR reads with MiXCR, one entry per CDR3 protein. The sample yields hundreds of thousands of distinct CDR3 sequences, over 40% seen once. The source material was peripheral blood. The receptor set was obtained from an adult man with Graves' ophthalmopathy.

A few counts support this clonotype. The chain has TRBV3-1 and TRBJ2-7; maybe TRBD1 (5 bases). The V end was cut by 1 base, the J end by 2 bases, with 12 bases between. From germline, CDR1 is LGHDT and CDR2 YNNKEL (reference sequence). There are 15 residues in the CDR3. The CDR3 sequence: CASSQGADSAYEQYF. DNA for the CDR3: TGTGCCAGCAGCCAAGGGGCCGACAGCGCCTACGAGCAGTACTTC.

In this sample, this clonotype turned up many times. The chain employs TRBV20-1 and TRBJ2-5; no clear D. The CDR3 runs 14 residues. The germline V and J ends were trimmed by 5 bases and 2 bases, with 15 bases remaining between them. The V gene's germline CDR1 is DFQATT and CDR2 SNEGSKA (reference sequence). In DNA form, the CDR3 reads TGCAGTGCTCAAGAAGGGTCAGTTCAAGAGACCCAGTACTTC. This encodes CSAQEGSVQETQYF.

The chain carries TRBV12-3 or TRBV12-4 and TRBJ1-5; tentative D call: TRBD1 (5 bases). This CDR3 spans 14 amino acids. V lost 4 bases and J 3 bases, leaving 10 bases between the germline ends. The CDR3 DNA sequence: TGTGCCAGCAGTTCTCCGGGGGTCAATCAGCCCCAGCATTTT. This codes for CASSSPGVNQPQHF.

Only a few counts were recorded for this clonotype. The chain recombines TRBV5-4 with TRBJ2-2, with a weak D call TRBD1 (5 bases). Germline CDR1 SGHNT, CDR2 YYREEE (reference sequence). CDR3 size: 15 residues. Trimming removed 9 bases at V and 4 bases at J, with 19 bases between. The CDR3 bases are TGTGCCACCCAAAGGTCAGGGTCGGGCACCGGGGAGCTGTTTTTT. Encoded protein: CATQRSGSGTGELFF.

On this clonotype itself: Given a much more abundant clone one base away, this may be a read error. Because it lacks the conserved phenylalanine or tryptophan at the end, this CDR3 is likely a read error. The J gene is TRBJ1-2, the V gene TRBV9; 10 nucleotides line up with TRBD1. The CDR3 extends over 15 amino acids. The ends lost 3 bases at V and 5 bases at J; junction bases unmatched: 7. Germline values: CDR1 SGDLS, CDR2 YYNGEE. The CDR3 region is CASSGKTGGGYGYTL. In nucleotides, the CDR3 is TGTGCCAGCAGCGGAAAGACAGGGGGCGGTTATGGCTACACCCTC.

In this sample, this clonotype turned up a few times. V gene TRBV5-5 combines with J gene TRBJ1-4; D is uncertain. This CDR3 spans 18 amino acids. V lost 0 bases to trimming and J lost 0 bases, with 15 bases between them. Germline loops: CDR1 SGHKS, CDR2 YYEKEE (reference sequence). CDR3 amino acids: CASSLVKGGPATNEKLFF. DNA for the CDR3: TGTGCCAGCAGCTTGGTCAAAGGCGGCCCTGCAACTAATGAAAAACTGTTTTTT.

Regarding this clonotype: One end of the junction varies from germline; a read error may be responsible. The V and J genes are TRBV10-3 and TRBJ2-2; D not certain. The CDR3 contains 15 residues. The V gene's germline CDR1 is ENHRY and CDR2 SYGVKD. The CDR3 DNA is TGTGCCATCAGTGAGCATGGGGAAGCCTACAATGAGCAGTTTTTT. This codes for CAISEHGEAYNEQFF.

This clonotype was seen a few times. In DNA form, the CDR3 reads TGTGCCAGCAGCCCCGGGGTGTCGAGCTCTGGAAACACCATATATTTT. It codes for CASSPGVSSSGNTIYF. The chain combines TRBV12-3 or TRBV12-4 with TRBJ1-3, with D unclear. This CDR3 has 16 residues. V was pared by 6 bases and J by 0 bases, with 15 bases between.

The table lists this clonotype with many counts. The CDR3 is CAISGGGKQETQYF. CDR3 DNA: TGTGCCATCAGTGGGGGAGGGAAACAAGAGACCCAGTACTTC. The chain recombines TRBV10-3 with TRBJ2-5, with 7 bases lining up with TRBD2. The V gene's germline CDR1 is ENHRY and CDR2 SYGVKD. The V and J ends lost 4 bases and 2 bases, in that order; junction bases with no gene match: 4. The CDR3 contains 14 residues.

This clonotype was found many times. The DNA for the CDR3 is TGCGCCAGCAGCTCCTTGAGAGAGAACACTGAAGCTTTCTTT. Its protein is CASSSLRENTEAFF. This chain connects TRBV5-1 to TRBJ1-1; the D is unclear. Germline CDR1 reads SGHRS; CDR2 reads YFSETQ. The CDR3 loop spans 14 amino acids. V lost 3 bases to trimming and J lost 1 base, with 10 bases between them.

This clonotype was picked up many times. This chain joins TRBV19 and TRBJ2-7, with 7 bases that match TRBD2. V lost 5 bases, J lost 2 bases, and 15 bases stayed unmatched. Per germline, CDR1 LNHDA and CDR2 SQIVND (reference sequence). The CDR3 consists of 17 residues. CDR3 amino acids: CASSPTYSAGATYEQYF. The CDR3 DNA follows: TGTGCCAGTAGTCCCACCTACAGCGCGGGAGCAACCTACGAGCAGTACTTC. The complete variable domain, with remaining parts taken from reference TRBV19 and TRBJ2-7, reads DGGITQSPKYLFRKEGQNVTLSCEQNLNHDAMYWYRQDPGQGLRLIYYSQIVNDFQKGDIAEGYSVSREKKESFPLTVTSAQKNPTAFYLCASSPTYSAGATYEQYFGPGTRLTVT.

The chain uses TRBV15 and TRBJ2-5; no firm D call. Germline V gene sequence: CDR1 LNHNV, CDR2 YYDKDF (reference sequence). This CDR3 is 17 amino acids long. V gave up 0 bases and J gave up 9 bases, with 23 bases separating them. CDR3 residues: CATSRDQTAHHSGAQYF. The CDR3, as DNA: TGTGCCACCAGCAGAGACCAAACTGCCCACCACTCTGGGGCCCAGTACTTC.

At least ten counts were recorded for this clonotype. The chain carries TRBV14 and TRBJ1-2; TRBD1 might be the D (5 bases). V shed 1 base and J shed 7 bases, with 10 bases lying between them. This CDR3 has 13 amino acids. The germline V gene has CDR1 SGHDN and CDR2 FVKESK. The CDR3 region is CASSQGQFVGYTF. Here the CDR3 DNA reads TGTGCCAGCAGCCAAGGACAGTTCGTTGGCTACACCTTC.

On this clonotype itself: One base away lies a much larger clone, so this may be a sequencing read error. The CDR3 sequence: CAGSLSGTVYNSPLHF. In DNA, the CDR3 is TGTGCCGGCAGTTTATCTGGGACGGTCTATAATTCACCCCTCCACTTT. V gene TRBV13 combines with J gene TRBJ1-6, with D perhaps TRBD1 (5 bases). Germline-derived CDR1 and CDR2 are PRHDT and FYEKMQ (reference sequence). The CDR3 length is 16 residues.

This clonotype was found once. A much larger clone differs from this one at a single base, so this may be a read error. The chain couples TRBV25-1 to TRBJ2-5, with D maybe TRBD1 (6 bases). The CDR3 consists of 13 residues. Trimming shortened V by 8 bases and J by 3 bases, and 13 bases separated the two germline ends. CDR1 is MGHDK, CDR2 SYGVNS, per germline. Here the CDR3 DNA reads TGTGCCAGCGGCACGACAGGCGAAGAGACCCAGTACTTC. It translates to CASGTTGEETQYF.

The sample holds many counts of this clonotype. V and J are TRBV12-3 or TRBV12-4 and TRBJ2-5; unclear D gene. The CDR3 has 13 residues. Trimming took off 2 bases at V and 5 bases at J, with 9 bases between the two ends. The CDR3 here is CASSLSNGETQYF. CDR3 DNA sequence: TGTGCCAGCAGTTTATCCAATGGGGAGACCCAGTACTTC.

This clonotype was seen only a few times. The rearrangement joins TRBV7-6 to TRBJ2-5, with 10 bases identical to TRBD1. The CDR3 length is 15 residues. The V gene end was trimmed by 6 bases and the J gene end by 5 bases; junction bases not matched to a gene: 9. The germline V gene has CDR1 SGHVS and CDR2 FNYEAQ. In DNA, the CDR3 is TGTGCCAGCAGTCTCACGACAGGGGGCGCGGAGACCCAGTACTTC. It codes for CASSLTTGGAETQYF.

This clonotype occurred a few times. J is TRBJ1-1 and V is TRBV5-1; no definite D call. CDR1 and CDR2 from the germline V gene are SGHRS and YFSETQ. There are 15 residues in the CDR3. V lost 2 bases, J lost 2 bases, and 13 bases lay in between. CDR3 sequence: CASSFLGQANTEAFF. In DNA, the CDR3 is TGCGCCAGCAGCTTCCTAGGGCAGGCAAACACTGAAGCTTTCTTT.

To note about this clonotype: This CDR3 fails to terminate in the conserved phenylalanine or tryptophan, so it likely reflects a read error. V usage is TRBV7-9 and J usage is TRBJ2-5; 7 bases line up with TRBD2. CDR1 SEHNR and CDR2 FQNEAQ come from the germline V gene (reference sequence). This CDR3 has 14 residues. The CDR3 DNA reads TGTGCCAGCAGCAGGACTAGTTACCAGGAGACCCAGTACCTC. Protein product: CASSRTSYQETQYL.

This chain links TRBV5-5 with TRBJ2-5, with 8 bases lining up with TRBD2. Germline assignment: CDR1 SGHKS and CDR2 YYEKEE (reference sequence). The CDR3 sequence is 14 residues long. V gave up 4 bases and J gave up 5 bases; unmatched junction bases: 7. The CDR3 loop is CASSQQAGVETQYF. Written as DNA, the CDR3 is TGTGCCAGCAGCCAACAAGCGGGAGTGGAGACCCAGTACTTC.

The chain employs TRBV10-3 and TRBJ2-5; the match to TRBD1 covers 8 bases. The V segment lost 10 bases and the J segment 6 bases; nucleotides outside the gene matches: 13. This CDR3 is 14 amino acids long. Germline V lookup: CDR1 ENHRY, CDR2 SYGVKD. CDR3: CASEGQDRVKTQYF. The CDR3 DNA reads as TGTGCCAGCGAGGGACAGGACAGGGTAAAGACCCAGTACTTC.

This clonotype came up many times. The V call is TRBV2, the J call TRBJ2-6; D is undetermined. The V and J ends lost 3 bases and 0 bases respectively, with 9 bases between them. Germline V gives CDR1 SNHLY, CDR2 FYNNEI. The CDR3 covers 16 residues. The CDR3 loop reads CASSDPVVSGANVLTF. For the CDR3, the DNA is TGTGCCAGCAGTGACCCTGTAGTCTCTGGGGCCAACGTCCTGACTTTC.

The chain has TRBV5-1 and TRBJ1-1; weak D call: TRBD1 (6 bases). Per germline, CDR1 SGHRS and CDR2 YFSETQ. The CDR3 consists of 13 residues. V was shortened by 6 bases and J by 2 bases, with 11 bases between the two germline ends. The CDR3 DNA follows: TGCGCCAGCAAGACAGGCACTAACACTGAAGCTTTCTTT. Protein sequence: CASKTGTNTEAFF.

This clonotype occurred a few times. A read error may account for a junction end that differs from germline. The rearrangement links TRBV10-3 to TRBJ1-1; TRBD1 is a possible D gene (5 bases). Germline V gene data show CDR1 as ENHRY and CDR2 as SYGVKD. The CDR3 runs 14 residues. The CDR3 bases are TGTGCCAGCAGTGAATACGACAGTAACACTGAAGCTTTCTTT. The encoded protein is CASSEYDSNTEAFF.

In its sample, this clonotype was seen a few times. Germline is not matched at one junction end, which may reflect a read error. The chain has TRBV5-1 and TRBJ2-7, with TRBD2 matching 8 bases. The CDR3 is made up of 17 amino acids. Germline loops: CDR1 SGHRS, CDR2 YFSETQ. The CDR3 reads CASSQVQGGRFGVEQYF. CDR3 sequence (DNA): TGTGCCAGCAGCCAAGTTCAGGGCGGGAGGTTCGGGGTCGAGCAGTACTTC.

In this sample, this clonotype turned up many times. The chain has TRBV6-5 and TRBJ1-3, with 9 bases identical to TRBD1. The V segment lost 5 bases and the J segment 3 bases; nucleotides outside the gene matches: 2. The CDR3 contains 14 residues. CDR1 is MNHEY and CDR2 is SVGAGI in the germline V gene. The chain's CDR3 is CASSEGQGGNTIYF. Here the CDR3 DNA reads TGTGCCAGCAGTGAGGGACAGGGTGGAAACACCATATATTTT.